These 23 T cell receptor beta chains were all obtained from the same sample, sequenced in a study of CD8 T cells in ankylosing spondylitis. No cognate antigen is known for these TCRs. Study outcomes and limitations: Characteristic of ankylosing spondylitis blood, it appeared, was a TCR beta motif comprising about eight highly homologous variants.

TCRdb ran MiXCR on the 5' RACE reads and lists one entry per CDR3 protein. The sample shows about 800,000 distinct CDR3 sequences, around 11% of them seen only once. The specimen was blood, either unsorted or a sorted T cell fraction (not recorded which). Receptors were obtained from a male donor with ankylosing spondylitis.

DNA of the CDR3: TGTGCCAGCAGCTTATTCGAGACAGTGAACGAGCAGTACTTC. Translated, it gives CASSLFETVNEQYF. The chain combines TRBV7-2 with TRBJ2-7; weak D call: TRBD1 (5 bases). The ends were cut back, 2 bases at V and 5 bases at J, with 13 bases in the middle. This CDR3 has 14 amino acids. Germline lookup yields CDR1 SGHTA and CDR2 FQGNSA.

This clonotype was detected ten times or more. This sequence joins TRBV27 and TRBJ1-2; no clear D gene. V lost 5 bases and J 3 bases, leaving 19 bases between the germline ends. CDR1 MNHEY and CDR2 SMNVEV come from the germline V gene (reference sequence). The CDR3 extends over 16 amino acids. In DNA, the CDR3 is TGTGCCAGCAGTGTCTCCGGGCCTCTCGGGGACTATGGCTACACCTTC. This encodes CASSVSGPLGDYGYTF.

The rearrangement links TRBV7-2 to TRBJ2-5; 9 nucleotides match TRBD2. Germline V gene data show CDR1 as SGHTA and CDR2 as FQGNSA. This CDR3 has 16 residues. V lost 1 base to trimming and J lost 2 bases; unmatched junction nucleotides: 5. Written as DNA, the CDR3 is TGTGCCAGCAGCTTAGGTGCTAGCGGGATGCAAGAGACCCAGTACTTC. It encodes CASSLGASGMQETQYF.

The table lists this clonotype with many counts. This chain joins TRBV4-3 and TRBJ2-4; 9 bases are shared with TRBD1. This CDR3 spans 17 amino acids. The V gene end was trimmed by 4 bases and the J gene end by 0 bases; junction bases not matched to a gene: 7. Germline CDR1 and CDR2: LGHNA and YSLEER. The CDR3 here is CASSPDRGQLAKNIQYF. The CDR3 nucleotides read TGCGCCAGCAGCCCGGACAGGGGACAACTAGCCAAAAACATTCAGTACTTC.

The V call is TRBV9, the J call TRBJ1-2, with a weak D call TRBD1 (6 bases). This CDR3 has 14 residues. Germline V gives CDR1 SGDLS, CDR2 YYNGEE. The V end lost 0 bases, the J end lost 4 bases, and 10 bases lay between the germline ends. CDR3 sequence: CASSVDGTTYGYTF. CDR3 coding DNA: TGTGCCAGCAGCGTAGATGGGACAACCTATGGCTACACCTTC.

V and J are TRBV15 and TRBJ2-7, with D unresolved. The ends were cut back, 0 bases at V and 0 bases at J, with 9 bases in the middle. The CDR3 totals 15 residues. Looked up from germline, CDR1 is LNHNV and CDR2 is YYDKDF (reference sequence). CDR3 region: CATSREVSASYEQYF. CDR3 sequence (DNA): TGTGCCACCAGCAGAGAAGTCTCAGCCTCCTACGAGCAGTACTTC.

This clonotype showed up just a few times. The chain is built from TRBV3-1 and TRBJ2-2, with TRBD2 as a possible D gene (5 bases). Germline loops: CDR1 LGHDT, CDR2 YNNKEL (reference sequence). Trimming stripped 0 bases from V and 4 bases from J, with 9 bases between. CDR3 length: 15 amino acids. The CDR3 coding sequence is TGTGCCAGCAGCCAAGAGCTAGCCTTCACCGGGGAGCTGTTTTTT. Its translation is CASSQELAFTGELFF.

This clonotype was seen repeatedly, ten times or more. The chain is built from TRBV4-1 and TRBJ2-1; 7 bases are shared with TRBD2. From germline, CDR1 is MGHRA and CDR2 YSYEKL. This CDR3 has 17 residues. V trimming: 3 bases; J trimming: 3 bases; junction bases outside the gene matches: 11. CDR3 nucleotides: TGCGCCAGCAGCCACGGTCTTCGACTAGCTGACTACAATGAGCAGTTCTTC. This translates into CASSHGLRLADYNEQFF.

This clonotype was recorded only once. V is TRBV11-2 and J is TRBJ2-7; 11 bases are shared with TRBD2. This CDR3 is 18 amino acids long. The V segment lost 4 bases and the J segment 3 bases; nucleotides outside the gene matches: 14. Looked up from germline, CDR1 is SGHAT and CDR2 is FQNNGV. CDR3 DNA: TGTGCCAGCAGCTCACGTCCTATCTCTAGCGGGAGGAGCTACGAGCAGTACTTC. Protein: CASSSRPISSGRSYEQYF.

This clonotype was counted only a few times. The rearrangement links TRBV12-3 or TRBV12-4 to TRBJ2-1; TRBD2 is a possible D gene (7 bases). The V end was cut by 6 bases, the J end by 9 bases, with 24 bases between. The CDR3 is made up of 16 amino acids. DNA of the CDR3: TGTGCCAGCAGCCTGACGCGGGGGCCCCCGGATAGTGAGCAGTTCTTC. Translating gives CASSLTRGPPDSEQFF.

This clonotype has just a few counts. V usage is TRBV7-2 and J usage is TRBJ2-7; 8 bases align to TRBD2. The CDR3 runs 15 residues. Germline CDR1 is SGHTA and CDR2 is FQGNSA. The V and J ends lost 4 bases and 0 bases, in that order; junction bases with no gene match: 5. CDR3 nucleotide sequence: TGTGCCAGCAGCTGGGGGGGACTAGACTCCTACGAGCAGTACTTC. This codes for CASSWGGLDSYEQYF.

This clonotype was found a few times. The chain links TRBV12-3 or TRBV12-4 to TRBJ2-3; D is ambiguous. This CDR3 region has 14 residues. Trimming took 2 bases from V and 4 from J, leaving 10 bases between them. Written as DNA, the CDR3 is TGTGCCAGCAGTTTACTCCTATTTGCAGATACGCAGTATTTT. It translates to CASSLLLFADTQYF.

The chain is built from TRBV20-1 and TRBJ2-7, with TRBD1 identical over 11 bases. The ends lost 4 bases at V and 6 bases at J; junction bases unmatched: 11. There are 15 residues in the CDR3. Germline CDR1 and CDR2: DFQATT and SNEGSKA (reference sequence). CDR3 residues: CSAIRTGGVLSEQYF. In DNA, the CDR3 is TGCAGTGCTATACGGACAGGGGGCGTATTAAGCGAGCAGTACTTC.

This clonotype came up many times. The chain couples TRBV9 to TRBJ2-3; TRBD2 might be the D (5 bases). The V and J ends lost 3 bases and 8 bases respectively, with 13 bases between them. Germline V gene lookup returns CDR1 SGDLS and CDR2 YYNGEE. CDR3 length: 13 amino acids. CDR3: CASSGPLVGTQYF. The DNA for the CDR3 is TGTGCCAGCAGCGGACCACTAGTAGGTACGCAGTATTTT.

In this sample, this clonotype turned up many times. The chain recombines TRBV7-9 with TRBJ2-1, with 7 bases that match TRBD2. This CDR3 has 13 amino acids. J was trimmed by 6 bases and V by 6 bases; bases with no gene match: 5. Germline V CDR1 and CDR2: SEHNR, FQNEAQ (reference sequence). The CDR3 sequence is CASSLGEGNEQFF. Here the CDR3 DNA reads TGTGCCAGCAGTTTGGGGGAGGGCAATGAGCAGTTCTTC.

The CDR3 sequence: CASRRYPGTLSTGELFF. The CDR3 region has the DNA TGCGCCAGCAGGCGGTACCCGGGAACCCTCAGCACCGGGGAGCTGTTTTTT. V is TRBV5-1 and J is TRBJ2-2, with a possible D match to TRBD2 (5 bases). Germline CDR1 reads SGHRS; CDR2 reads YFSETQ. CDR3 length: 17 amino acids. V was clipped by 5 bases and J by 4 bases, with 21 bases between them.

This clonotype was counted between two and nine times. The J gene is TRBJ2-1, the V gene TRBV6-1; D might be TRBD1 or TRBD2, each matching 5 bases. The CDR3 loop spans 16 amino acids. Germline assignment: CDR1 MNHNS and CDR2 SASEGT. V lost 7 bases and J lost 4, with 20 bases in between. CDR3 DNA sequence: TGTGCCAGCACCGACGGGACGTTTGGGCCATACAATGAGCAGTTCTTC. Encoded protein: CASTDGTFGPYNEQFF.

The chain is built from TRBV4-1 and TRBJ2-7; the D gene is possibly TRBD2 (5 bases). V was shortened by 4 bases and J by 0 bases, with 16 bases between the two germline ends. CDR3 length equals 16 residues. Germline values: CDR1 MGHRA, CDR2 YSYEKL. The CDR3, as DNA: TGCGCCAGCAGCCGACTACTAGTCGGCGGCTCCTACGAGCAGTACTTC. Translating it yields CASSRLLVGGSYEQYF.

The chain couples TRBV28 to TRBJ2-7, with 11 bases that match TRBD1. V lost 5 bases, J lost 5 bases, and 5 bases stayed unmatched. Germline loops: CDR1 MDHEN, CDR2 SYDVKM. CDR3 length equals 14 residues. The CDR3 loop reads CASSPGQGGHEQYF. Here the CDR3 DNA reads TGTGCCAGCAGTCCGGGACAGGGGGGTCACGAGCAGTACTTC. The whole variable domain, remainder taken from reference TRBV28 and TRBJ2-7, is DVKVTQSSRYLVKRTGEKVFLECVQDMDHENMFWYRQDPGLGLRLIYFSYDVKMKEKGDIPEGYSVSREKKERFSLILESASTNQTSMYLCASSPGQGGHEQYFGPGTRLTVT.

This clonotype was seen only a few times. The V and J genes are TRBV7-2 and TRBJ2-5; TRBD1 aligns across 7 bases. V dropped 5 bases and J dropped 5; count of bases not matched to a gene: 14. The CDR3 consists of 16 residues. Germline lookup yields CDR1 SGHTA and CDR2 FQGNSA. CDR3 sequence reads: CASSRGTGTERETQYF. As DNA, the CDR3 is TGTGCCAGCAGCCGAGGCACCGGGACAGAAAGGGAGACCCAGTACTTC.

This clonotype was recorded many times. V and J are TRBV12-3 or TRBV12-4 and TRBJ2-5; unclear D gene. Trimming pared 3 bases from V and 5 bases from J, leaving 13 bases between. The CDR3 extends over 14 amino acids. In DNA form, the CDR3 reads TGTGCCAGCAGTTTTTCAGGAAGTGCGGAGACCCAGTACTTC. Amino acids: CASSFSGSAETQYF.

The rearrangement links TRBV28 to TRBJ2-3; no clear D. The germline V gene encodes CDR1 MDHEN and CDR2 SYDVKM. The CDR3 spans 14 residues. V lost 3 bases and J lost 2, with 9 bases in between. The CDR3 DNA follows: TGTGCCAGCAGTTTTGTCCAGGTCACAGATACGCAGTATTTT. Its translation: CASSFVQVTDTQYF.

This chain uses TRBV6-1 with TRBJ2-1; tentative D call: TRBD2 (6 bases). Trimming shortened V by 7 bases and J by 4 bases, and 14 bases separated the two germline ends. CDR3 length: 14 amino acids. The germline CDR1 and CDR2 sequences are MNHNS and SASEGT. CDR3 amino acids: CASKTRTIYNEQFF. The CDR3, as DNA: TGTGCCAGCAAGACTAGGACTATTTACAATGAGCAGTTCTTC.